This TCR beta chain was identified during a study of T cells after yellow fever vaccination. Findings and caveats of the study: Booster sampling recovered most clones from primary vaccination (under 97% CD4, approximately 88% CD8).

Deletions cut 0 bases from V and 14 bases from J, with 16 bases between. Germline lookup yields CDR1 ENHRY and CDR2 SYGVKD. This CDR3 has 14 amino acids. TCRdb ran MiXCR on the 5' RACE reads and lists one entry per CDR3 protein. This table holds about 75,000 distinct CDR3 sequences, about 7.3% found once. This clonotype appeared many times. Its antigen is unidentified. The sequenced sample was CD8+ T cells sorted from PBMCs, obtained 10 days after the first yellow fever vaccination. The receptor was derived from a man younger than 30 who received the YFV17D yellow fever vaccine. The chain has TRBV10-3 and TRBJ1-4; D unresolved. In DNA, the CDR3 is TGTGCCATCAGTGAGTCCGGCGAGAGAGGATGGCTGTTTTTT. Its protein is CAISESGERGWLFF.